This T cell receptor beta chain was identified during a study of CD8+CD57+ T cells in acquired aplastic anemia. Study-wide results and limits: Common to patients and controls were roughly 30 CD8+ CDR3 sequences.

V was cut by 4 bases and J by 6 bases, with 28 bases left in between. Per germline, CDR1 KGHDR and CDR2 SFDVKD. This CDR3 is 19 amino acids long. TCR beta VDJ and CDR3 were profiled, and genomic DNA was the template. TCRdb re-called the reads through MiXCR, storing one row per CDR3 protein. The repertoire includes about 160,000 distinct CDR3 sequences, approximately 43% of them detected once, and approximately 1% sits in the top ten. This clonotype was seen many times. Its matching antigen is unknown. This chain connects TRBV24-1 to TRBJ2-3; D is possibly TRBD1 or TRBD2 (5 bases each). Input material: sorted CD4+, CD8+, or CD8+CD57+ T cells (not recorded which) from PBMCs. The receptor was isolated from a human donor in good health. CDR3 nucleotides: TGTGCCACCAGTGACCCCACCCCCAGGGAGCGATGGTCCCTGGATACGCAGTATTTT. Translating gives CATSDPTPRERWSLDTQYF.